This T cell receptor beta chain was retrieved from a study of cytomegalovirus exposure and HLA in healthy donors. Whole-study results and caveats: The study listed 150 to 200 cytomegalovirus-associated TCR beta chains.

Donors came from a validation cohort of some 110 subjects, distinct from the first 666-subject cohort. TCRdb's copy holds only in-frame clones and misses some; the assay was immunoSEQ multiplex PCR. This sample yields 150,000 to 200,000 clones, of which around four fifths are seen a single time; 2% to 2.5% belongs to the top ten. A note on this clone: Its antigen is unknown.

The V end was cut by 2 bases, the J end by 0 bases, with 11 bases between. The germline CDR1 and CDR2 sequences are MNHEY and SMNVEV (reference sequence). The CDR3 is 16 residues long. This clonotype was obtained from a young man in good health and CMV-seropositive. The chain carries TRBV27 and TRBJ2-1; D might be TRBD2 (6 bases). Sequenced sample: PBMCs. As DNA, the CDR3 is TGTGCCAGCAGTTTAGTAAGGACTAACTCCTACAATGAGCAGTTCTTC. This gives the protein CASSLVRTNSYNEQFF.